The rows below give T cell receptor beta chains drawn from one sample of a study of T cell repertoires in cytomegalovirus infection. TCRdb recomputed calls from the reads with MiXCR, one row per CDR3 protein. The repertoire consists of 100,000 to 150,000 distinct CDR3 sequences, with almost 9% occurring once and the leading ten covering over 9%. Sequencing was done on a sample of PBMCs. These receptors originate from a human donor in good health (CMV status not recorded). Some clones in this sample may be carry-over from other donors' samples. Both conserved end residues are part of each CDR3. D genes are given only for firm matches. Clone size, where shown, is once, few, many, or a class for clones that have expanded.

TRBV20-1	TRBD2	few	TRBJ2-7	CSASGRRGIYEQYF	TGCAGTGCTAGCGGCAGGCGGGGGATCTACGAGCAGTACTTC
TRBV18	.	few	TRBJ1-1	CASSPPINTEAFF	TGTGCCAGCTCACCACCTATAAACACTGAAGCTTTCTTT
TRBV19	.	many	TRBJ1-1	CASSEGRFGAEAFF	TGTGCCAGTAGCGAAGGGAGATTCGGCGCTGAAGCTTTCTTT
TRBV9	.	few	TRBJ1-1	CASSQISVNTEAFF	TGTGCCAGCAGCCAAATCAGTGTGAACACTGAAGCTTTCTTT
TRBV5-1	TRBD2	many	TRBJ2-4	CASSPGGARDIQYF	TGCGCCAGCAGCCCGGGGGGGGCAAGGGACATTCAGTACTTC
TRBV20-1	.	.	TRBJ1-3	CSAKQDENTIYF	TGCAGTGCTAAACAGGACGAAAACACCATATATTTT
TRBV13	.	many	TRBJ1-1	CASSLGLGWVANTEAFF	TGTGCCAGCAGCTTAGGCCTGGGGTGGGTTGCGAACACTGAAGCTTTCTTT
TRBV7-9	.	many	TRBJ1-6	CASSLAGGDNSPLHF	TGTGCCAGCAGCTTAGCGGGCGGAGATAATTCACCCCTCCACTTT
TRBV24-1	TRBD2	.	TRBJ2-5	CATSDTSGTEETQYF	TGTGCCACCAGTGACACTAGCGGGACCGAAGAGACCCAGTACTTC
TRBV6-2/TRBV6-3	.	few	TRBJ2-1	CASSQFTPNEQFF	TGTGCCAGCAGCCAGTTTACACCCAATGAGCAGTTCTTC
TRBV7-9	.	many	TRBJ2-5	CASSLAGMLETQYF	TGTGCCAGCAGCTTAGCGGGAATGTTGGAGACCCAGTACTTC
TRBV12-3/TRBV12-4	.	many	TRBJ2-5	CASRHGTSQETQYF	TGTGCCAGCAGGCACGGGACATCTCAAGAGACCCAGTACTTC
TRBV14	.	many	TRBJ1-5	CASSQDANQPQHF	TGTGCCAGCAGCCAAGATGCCAATCAGCCCCAGCATTTT
TRBV2	TRBD2	.	TRBJ2-7	CASSPSTSGYEQYF	TGTGCCAGCAGTCCCTCGACTAGCGGGTACGAGCAGTACTTC
TRBV2	.	.	TRBJ1-6	CASNPDRLESPLHF	TGTGCCAGCAACCCCGACAGGCTCGAATCACCCCTCCACTTT
TRBV12-3/TRBV12-4	TRBD1	many	TRBJ1-1	CASSLSWTRGAGEAFF	TGTGCCAGCAGTTTATCGTGGACCAGGGGGGCGGGTGAAGCTTTCTTT
TRBV7-2	.	many	TRBJ2-2	CASSLEGLSAGELFF	TGTGCCAGCAGCTTAGAGGGTTTGTCCGCCGGGGAGCTGTTTTTT
TRBV7-8	.	many	TRBJ1-6	CASSLLGRTGWYSPLHF	TGTGCCAGCAGCCTACTCGGTAGAACAGGGTGGTATTCACCCCTCCACTTT
TRBV2	TRBD1	many	TRBJ2-1	CASSMDRVGFF	TGTGCCAGCAGTATGGACAGGGTCGGGTTCTTC
TRBV7-8	.	many	TRBJ2-3	CASSSTVSNTQYF	TGTGCCAGCAGCTCGACAGTGTCAAATACGCAGTATTTT